A selection of T cell receptor beta chains follows, all from one sample in a study of neurological immune-mediated disorders. TCRdb analysed the 5' RACE reads with MiXCR anew, one entry per CDR3 protein. The sample carries about 40,000 distinct CDR3 sequences, more than 2% recorded once. The material sequenced was PBMCs. These receptors came from a man aged 50 to 59 with multiple sclerosis. The CDR3 runs from the conserved cysteine through the conserved F or W. The D gene is left open where the match is weak. Clone size is not always given. Where it is, it says once, few, many or a class for expanded clones.

v_call: TRBV5-1; clone_size: medium-sized; j_call: TRBJ2-4; d_call: TRBD2; cdr3_aa: CASSLLAGTAKNIQYF; cdr3_nt: TGCGCCAGCAGCTTACTAGCGGGGACTGCCAAAAACATTCAGTACTTC
v_call: TRBV20-1; clone_size: many; j_call: TRBJ1-5; d_call: -; cdr3_aa: CSARVGGSGLDARPQHF; cdr3_nt: TGCAGTGCTAGAGTGGGAGGGTCTGGCTTAGACGCTCGGCCCCAGCATTTT
v_call: TRBV6-5; clone_size: many; j_call: TRBJ1-5; d_call: -; cdr3_aa: CASKAHQPQNF; cdr3_nt: TGTGCCAGCAAAGCCCATCAGCCCCAGAATTTT
v_call: TRBV19; clone_size: many; j_call: TRBJ1-2; d_call: -; cdr3_aa: CASSRPDGHYGYTF; cdr3_nt: TGTGCCAGTAGTAGACCGGACGGCCATTATGGCTACACCTTC
v_call: TRBV3-1; clone_size: many; j_call: TRBJ2-1; d_call: -; cdr3_aa: CASSPSWREQFF; cdr3_nt: TGTGCCAGCAGCCCTAGCTGGCGCGAGCAGTTCTTC
v_call: TRBV10-1; clone_size: many; j_call: TRBJ2-5; d_call: -; cdr3_aa: CASPFGDQKETQYF; cdr3_nt: TGCGCCAGCCCCTTTGGGGACCAGAAAGAGACCCAGTACTTC
v_call: TRBV7-2; clone_size: many; j_call: TRBJ2-5; d_call: -; cdr3_aa: CASSLTREETQYF; cdr3_nt: TGTGCCAGCAGCCTAACAAGGGAAGAGACCCAGTACTTC
v_call: TRBV5-4; clone_size: many; j_call: TRBJ1-6; d_call: -; cdr3_aa: CASSLDRSNSPLNF; cdr3_nt: TGTGCCAGCAGCTTGGACAGGTCGAATTCACCCCTCAACTTT
v_call: TRBV3-1; clone_size: many; j_call: TRBJ2-1; d_call: -; cdr3_aa: CASSQAAGSYNEQFF; cdr3_nt: TGTGCCAGCAGCCAAGCAGCTGGCTCCTACAATGAGCAGTTCTTC
v_call: TRBV9; clone_size: many; j_call: TRBJ2-1; d_call: TRBD2; cdr3_aa: CASSSTGTRGAHEQFF; cdr3_nt: TGTGCCAGCAGCTCCACCGGGACTAGAGGTGCCCATGAGCAGTTCTTC
v_call: TRBV14; clone_size: -; j_call: TRBJ2-2; d_call: TRBD2; cdr3_aa: CASSQDPAGSPRTGELFF; cdr3_nt: TGTGCCAGCAGCCAAGATCCAGCGGGGAGCCCCCGGACCGGGGAGCTGTTTTTT
v_call: TRBV7-8; clone_size: many; j_call: TRBJ2-7; d_call: -; cdr3_aa: CASSPRTEPYEQYF; cdr3_nt: TGTGCCAGCAGCCCCCGGACAGAGCCCTACGAGCAGTACTTC
v_call: TRBV19; clone_size: many; j_call: TRBJ2-7; d_call: -; cdr3_aa: CASNSQGINEQYF; cdr3_nt: TGTGCCAGTAATAGCCAGGGGATCAACGAGCAGTACTTC
v_call: TRBV20-1; clone_size: -; j_call: TRBJ1-1; d_call: -; cdr3_aa: CSATRGGSIVSTEAFF; cdr3_nt: TGCAGTGCTACCCGGGGGGGTAGTATTGTTAGCACTGAAGCTTTCTTT
v_call: TRBV27; clone_size: many; j_call: TRBJ2-7; d_call: TRBD1; cdr3_aa: CASSGTGTGTYEQYF; cdr3_nt: TGTGCCAGCAGTGGCACCGGGACAGGGACCTACGAGCAGTACTTC
v_call: TRBV6-6; clone_size: many; j_call: TRBJ1-5; d_call: TRBD1; cdr3_aa: CASTAIEDRINQPQHF; cdr3_nt: TGTGCCAGCACCGCCATTGAGGACAGGATTAATCAGCCCCAGCATTTT
v_call: TRBV29-1; clone_size: many; j_call: TRBJ2-7; d_call: TRBD1; cdr3_aa: CSVSGTGDKEQYF; cdr3_nt: TGCAGCGTGTCCGGGACAGGGGACAAGGAGCAGTACTTC
v_call: TRBV4-3; clone_size: many; j_call: TRBJ2-7; d_call: -; cdr3_aa: CASSQSGWSVFREQYF; cdr3_nt: TGCGCCAGCAGCCAAAGCGGCTGGTCCGTGTTTCGGGAGCAGTACTTC
v_call: TRBV7-2; clone_size: many; j_call: TRBJ2-7; d_call: -; cdr3_aa: CASSSRSGVVDEQYF; cdr3_nt: TGTGCCAGCAGCTCCAGGTCAGGGGTGGTAGACGAGCAGTACTTC
v_call: TRBV25-1; clone_size: many; j_call: TRBJ1-5; d_call: -; cdr3_aa: CASSEAGDGQPQHF; cdr3_nt: TGTGCCAGCAGTGAAGCAGGGGACGGCCAGCCCCAGCATTTT
v_call: TRBV7-6; clone_size: many; j_call: TRBJ1-1; d_call: TRBD1; cdr3_aa: CASSTTGTGHTEAFF; cdr3_nt: TGTGCCAGCAGCACCACCGGGACAGGGCACACTGAAGCTTTCTTT
v_call: TRBV4-2; clone_size: many; j_call: TRBJ2-1; d_call: TRBD1; cdr3_aa: CASSPGTGEHNEQFF; cdr3_nt: TGTGCCAGCAGCCCCGGGACAGGGGAACACAATGAGCAGTTCTTC
v_call: TRBV2; clone_size: many; j_call: TRBJ1-4; d_call: -; cdr3_aa: CASSYGPLQLFF; cdr3_nt: TGTGCCAGCAGTTACGGACCGCTGCAACTGTTTTTT
v_call: TRBV29-1; clone_size: medium-sized; j_call: TRBJ1-1; d_call: TRBD1; cdr3_aa: CSPSHGQGAVGTEAFF; cdr3_nt: TGCAGCCCCTCCCATGGACAGGGGGCGGTGGGCACTGAAGCTTTCTTT
v_call: TRBV11-2; clone_size: many; j_call: TRBJ2-1; d_call: -; cdr3_aa: CASSFANNEQFF; cdr3_nt: TGTGCCAGCAGCTTTGCCAACAATGAGCAGTTCTTC